Here is one TCR beta chain with its context. This record belongs to a study of cytomegalovirus exposure and HLA in healthy donors. This CDR3 contains 15 residues. Germline CDR1 and CDR2: SNHLY and FYNNEI. The J segment lost 5 bases and the V segment lost 6 bases, leaving 10 bases of the junction unmatched. The table came from immunoSEQ multiplex PCR; TCRdb's copy has only in-frame clones and leaves some out. This sample yields approximately 200,000 clones, of which about 90% are seen a single time; approximately 1.1% belongs to the top ten. The gene calls are TRBV2 and TRBJ1-5; 7 bases line up with TRBD1. The specimen sequenced was PBMCs. The TCR was taken from a woman aged 18-35 years in good health and CMV-seronegative. CDR3 residues: CASSPDRASYQPQHF. The CDR3 DNA follows: TGTGCCAGCAGCCCAGACAGGGCGTCATATCAGCCCCAGCATTTT.